A single T cell receptor beta chain is shown here with its context. Its target is not known. This CDR3 region has 13 residues. The germline CDR1 and CDR2 sequences are SNHLY and FYNNEI. Trimming took 0 bases from V and 7 from J, leaving 7 bases between them. The method was immunoSEQ multiplex PCR; TCRdb's version includes in-frame clones alone and lacks a portion of them. The data show about 82,000 clones, with more than 80% seen just once and 0.2% to 0.25% held by the top ten. This specimen belongs to a study of OX40 agonist ivuxolimab in advanced cancers. Study as a whole: Patients received ivuxolimab, an intravenous treatment, every 2 weeks at 0.01 to 10 mg/kg. General study findings and limits: Some nonresponders also had low normalized T-cell clonal expansion.

This chain connects TRBV2 to TRBJ2-1; no reliable D call. This TCR was sampled from an adult with an advanced solid tumor such as melanoma, head and neck, liver or kidney cancer. The specimen was CD4+ or CD8+ T cells sorted from blood, collected in a trial of the OX40 agonist ivuxolimab. CDR3 sequence: CASSEAQINEQFF. The CDR3 coding sequence is TGTGCCAGCAGTGAAGCGCAAATAAATGAGCAGTTCTTC.